The next 32 T cell receptor beta chains were all read from a single sample in a study of blood T cell repertoires in COVID-19. Assay: immunoSEQ multiplex PCR; the TCRdb copy retains only in-frame clones and omits some. The sample has 150,000 to 200,000 clones; about 83% are singletons. Sequencing used peripheral blood. Receptors originate from a human donor in a cohort sampled during active COVID-19.

This clone came up once. This chain joins TRBV6-5 and TRBJ2-1; TRBD1 agrees at 7 bases. Trimming cost V 7 bases and J 4 bases; bases outside gene matches: 7. This CDR3 spans 14 amino acids. Germline V lookup: CDR1 MNHEY, CDR2 SVGAGI. CDR3 sequence (DNA): TGTGCCAGCATCCCCGGGACAGCTTACAATGAGCAGTTCTTC. Protein sequence: CASIPGTAYNEQFF.

This rearrangement joins TRBV7-8 to TRBJ2-7; TRBD2 aligns across 7 bases. Germline CDR1 SGHVS, CDR2 FQNEAQ. Germline trimming cut 6 bases from V and 6 bases from J; bases unmatched to any gene: 11. CDR3 length: 14 amino acids. The CDR3 nucleotides read TGTGCCAGCAGGCAACTAGCGCTAAGTCCCGAGCAGTACTTC. The encoded protein is CASRQLALSPEQYF.

This clone appeared once. The V gene is TRBV27, the J gene TRBJ1-5; TRBD1 aligns across 9 bases. The CDR3 sequence is 16 residues long. Germline lookup yields CDR1 MNHEY and CDR2 SMNVEV (reference sequence). Trimming removed 8 bases from V and 5 bases from J; junction bases left unmatched: 13. CDR3 protein: CASGTSRGQGYQPQHF. The CDR3 nucleotides read TGTGCCAGCGGGACCTCAAGGGGACAGGGTTATCAGCCCCAGCATTTT.

This clone was detected only once. This chain joins TRBV5-1 and TRBJ2-1; TRBD2 aligns across 9 bases. Germline V CDR1 and CDR2: SGHRS, YFSETQ. This CDR3 has 15 residues. Unmatched junction bases numbered 11, after V lost 4 bases and J lost 9 bases. CDR3 bases: TGCGCCAGCAGCCCGGGGGCGGGGGGGCTAGGTGAGCAGTTCTTC. It codes for CASSPGAGGLGEQFF.

This chain joins TRBV28 and TRBJ2-3; the match to TRBD2 covers 10 bases. Germline CDR1 MDHEN, CDR2 SYDVKM. V shed 3 bases, J shed 1 base, and the junction held 4 bases outside the gene matches. The CDR3 contains 16 residues. The CDR3 is CASSFPLAGGTDTQYF. Written as DNA, the CDR3 is TGTGCCAGCAGTTTCCCGCTAGCGGGAGGCACAGATACGCAGTATTTT.

This sequence joins TRBV27 and TRBJ2-7; 7 bases line up with TRBD2. Germline CDR1 MNHEY, CDR2 SMNVEV (reference sequence). The CDR3 runs 14 residues. Trimming at V came to 6 bases and at J to 7 bases, leaving 12 bases not matched to a gene. This CDR3 reads CASSATSRGREQYF. The CDR3 DNA reads as TGTGCCAGCAGCGCCACTTCGCGGGGGAGGGAGCAGTACTTC.

J is TRBJ2-7 and V is TRBV27; 8 bases align to TRBD2. J lost 1 base, V lost 7 bases, and 9 bases had no gene match. Germline V CDR1 and CDR2: MNHEY, SMNVEV (reference sequence). The CDR3 is 15 amino acids. The DNA for the CDR3 is TGTGCCAGCACCGCGTATAGCGGGACTTCCTACGAGCAGTACTTC. Protein sequence: CASTAYSGTSYEQYF.

The chain recombines TRBV3-1 (or the pseudogene TRBV3-2) with TRBJ2-7; 11 bases match TRBD2. The CDR3 is 17 residues long. Germline-derived CDR1 and CDR2 are LGHDT and YNNKEL (reference sequence). V shed 5 bases, J shed 6 bases, and the junction held 15 bases outside the gene matches. The CDR3 spells CASSLVGGLAGGGEQYF. CDR3 sequence (DNA): TGTGCCAGCAGCTTAGTGGGTGGGCTAGCGGGGGGAGGCGAGCAGTACTTC.

This clone was detected once. The chain combines TRBV3-1 (or the pseudogene TRBV3-2) with TRBJ2-7, with no clear D. The germline V gene has CDR1 LGHDT and CDR2 YNNKEL (reference sequence). Trimming cost V 8 bases and J 0 bases, with 5 bases left between them. There are 11 residues in the CDR3. The CDR3 DNA sequence: TGTGCCAGCGGCAGCTCCTACGAGCAGTACTTC. Protein: CASGSSYEQYF.

This chain connects TRBV4-1 to TRBJ2-7; 8 bases line up with TRBD2. Germline V gene data show CDR1 as MGHRA and CDR2 as YSYEKL. The CDR3 sequence is 15 residues long. Trimming took 1 base from V and 5 from J; bases not matched to a gene: 7. The CDR3 nucleotides are TGCGCCAGCAGCCAAGGTAGCGGGGCCTTGGACGAGCAGTACTTC. Protein sequence: CASSQGSGALDEQYF.

DNA of the CDR3: TGTGCCAGCAGTTTGGCCAGGGGAGAGACCCAGTACTTC. This sequence encodes CASSLARGETQYF. The rearrangement links TRBV27 to TRBJ2-5; weak D call: TRBD1 (6 bases). The V and J ends lost 3 bases and 4 bases respectively, with 9 bases between them. The CDR3 runs to 13 residues. Looked up from germline, CDR1 is MNHEY and CDR2 is SMNVEV (reference sequence).

The rearrangement uses TRBV18 and TRBJ2-7, with a weak D call TRBD2 (6 bases). Between the trimmed V and J ends, which lost 2 bases and 0 bases, there was a span of 11 bases. There are 15 residues in the CDR3. CDR1 is KGHSH and CDR2 is LQKENI in the germline V gene. The CDR3 reads CASSPGGWSSYEQYF. Here the CDR3 DNA reads TGTGCCAGCTCACCAGGAGGGTGGAGCTCCTACGAGCAGTACTTC.

The chain links TRBV6-1 to TRBJ1-5, with D hard to call. Germline assignment: CDR1 MNHNS and CDR2 SASEGT. The V end lost 1 base, the J end lost 2 bases, and 9 bases lay between the germline ends. The CDR3 covers 15 residues. In DNA form, the CDR3 reads TGTGCCAGCAGTGAAGTCCGGGGTGGCAATCAGCCCCAGCATTTT. This codes for CASSEVRGGNQPQHF.

This rearrangement joins TRBV5-1 to TRBJ2-7; no clear D. The CDR3 sequence is 12 residues long. V shed 0 bases and J shed 4 bases, with 5 bases lying between them. Per germline, CDR1 SGHRS and CDR2 YFSETQ. The CDR3 spells CASSLDTYEQYF. CDR3 in DNA: TGCGCCAGCAGCTTGGACACGTACGAGCAGTACTTC.

The chain joins TRBV19 to TRBJ2-1, with 9 bases identical to TRBD1. CDR1 LNHDA and CDR2 SQIVND come from the germline V gene (reference sequence). This CDR3 is built from 13 residues. The V segment lost 9 bases and the J segment 2 bases; nucleotides outside the gene matches: 2. In DNA, the CDR3 is TGTGCCAGCCGGACAGGGGCCTACAATGAGCAGTTCTTC. Amino acids: CASRTGAYNEQFF.

The rearrangement uses TRBV27 and TRBJ2-7; 7 nucleotides agree with TRBD2. The V gene's germline CDR1 is MNHEY and CDR2 SMNVEV (reference sequence). The length of the CDR3 is 13 residues. V shed 4 bases, J shed 2 bases, and the junction held 2 bases outside the gene matches. The CDR3 spells CASSSSGPYEQYF. DNA for the CDR3: TGTGCCAGCAGTTCTAGCGGCCCCTACGAGCAGTACTTC.

This clone has just one count. The chain has TRBV7-9 and TRBJ2-7, with D possibly being TRBD2 (6 bases). Trimming removed 3 bases at V and 2 bases at J, with 11 bases between. Germline-derived CDR1 and CDR2 are SEHNR and FQNEAQ (reference sequence). This CDR3 has 14 amino acids. CDR3 sequence reads: CASSFGGKTYEQYF. In DNA form, the CDR3 reads TGTGCCAGCAGCTTTGGGGGGAAAACCTACGAGCAGTACTTC.

V is TRBV6-5 and J is TRBJ1-2, with 8 nucleotides matching TRBD1. V trimming: 2 bases; J trimming: 4 bases; junction bases outside the gene matches: 6. The germline V gene encodes CDR1 MNHEY and CDR2 SVGAGI. This CDR3 is 15 amino acids long. The CDR3 is CASSYSSGGGYGYTF. The CDR3 nucleotides read TGTGCCAGCAGTTACAGCTCAGGGGGCGGCTATGGCTACACCTTC.

The chain has TRBV5-1 and TRBJ2-7; tentative D call: TRBD1 (5 bases). Deletions cut 0 bases from V and 7 bases from J, with 20 bases between. This CDR3 contains 16 residues. Germline assignment: CDR1 SGHRS and CDR2 YFSETQ. In DNA, the CDR3 is TGCGCCAGCAGCTTGGTGTCGGTGATGGGGCGTCAAGAGCAGTACTTC. Translation gives CASSLVSVMGRQEQYF. The full variable domain, completed using reference TRBV5-1 and TRBJ2-7, is KAGVTQTPRYLIKTRGQQVTLSCSPISGHRSVSWYQQTPGQGLQFLFEYFSETQRNKGNFPGRFSGRQFSNSRSEMNVSTLELGDSALYLCASSLVSVMGRQEQYFGPGTRLTVT.

The chain has TRBV7-2 and TRBJ2-7; D perhaps matches TRBD1 (5 bases). CDR3 length equals 13 residues. Germline V gene data show CDR1 as SGHTA and CDR2 as FQGNSA. Trimming removed 5 bases from V and 5 bases from J, with 13 bases in between. Here the CDR3 reads CASSPGMSNEQYF. In DNA form, the CDR3 reads TGTGCCAGCAGCCCAGGGATGTCCAACGAGCAGTACTTC. Together with reference TRBV7-2 and TRBJ2-7, the CDR3 gives the full variable domain: GAGVSQSPSNKVTEKGKDVELRCDPISGHTALYWYRQSLGQGLEFLIYFQGNSAPDKSGLPSDRFSAERTGGSVSTLTIQRTQQEDSAVYLCASSPGMSNEQYFGPGTRLTVT.

The chain links TRBV20-1 to TRBJ2-7; 7 bases agree with TRBD2. This CDR3 comprises 11 residues. Germline V gene data show CDR1 as DFQATT and CDR2 as SNEGSKA (reference sequence). The J segment lost 6 bases and the V segment lost 7 bases, leaving 6 bases of the junction unmatched. The CDR3 DNA sequence: TGCAGTGTGGTGACTAGCAGCGAGCAGTACTTC. It yields the protein CSVVTSSEQYF.

This chain joins TRBV27 and TRBJ1-3; TRBD1 aligns across 7 bases. With 8 bases clipped from V and 4 bases from J, the junction kept 14 bases outside the gene matches. Germline lookup yields CDR1 MNHEY and CDR2 SMNVEV (reference sequence). CDR3 length equals 16 residues. CDR3 bases: TGTGCCAGCGCCCGCGGAGGGGGCGGTTTAGGAAACACCATATATTTT. Residues: CASARGGGGLGNTIYF.

J is TRBJ1-1 and V is TRBV28; no clear D. Trimming removed 2 bases at V and 2 bases at J, with 9 bases between. Per germline, CDR1 MDHEN and CDR2 SYDVKM. This CDR3 has 14 residues. For the CDR3, the DNA is TGTGCCAGCAGTTTAGGTCCGGGAAACACTGAAGCTTTCTTT. The encoded protein is CASSLGPGNTEAFF. The whole variable domain, remainder taken from reference TRBV28 and TRBJ1-1, is DVKVTQSSRYLVKRTGEKVFLECVQDMDHENMFWYRQDPGLGLRLIYFSYDVKMKEKGDIPEGYSVSREKKERFSLILESASTNQTSMYLCASSLGPGNTEAFFGQGTRLTVV.

The chain couples TRBV10-2 to TRBJ1-4; 7 bases align to TRBD1. The CDR3 runs 16 residues. The germline CDR1 and CDR2 sequences are WSHSY and SAAADI. The junction had 16 bases not matched to a gene; V was cut back by 9 bases and J by 6 bases. DNA of the CDR3: TGCGCCAGAGGGGGGACAGAGGGGGCAGGGGATGAAAAACTGTTTTTT. It codes for CARGGTEGAGDEKLFF.

The chain links TRBV28 to TRBJ1-2, with no clear D. This CDR3 spans 12 amino acids. Germline V CDR1 and CDR2: MDHEN, SYDVKM. The V gene lost 7 bases and the J gene lost 2 bases, with 8 bases spanning the gap. The CDR3, as DNA: TGTGCCAGCACCCGCCAGAACTATGGCTACACCTTC. Translation gives CASTRQNYGYTF.

The gene calls are TRBV5-6 and TRBJ2-5, with 10 bases identical to TRBD1. The CDR3 sequence is 16 residues long. V lost 5 bases, J lost 2 bases, and 9 bases stayed unmatched. The germline V gene encodes CDR1 SGHDT and CDR2 YYEEEE. CDR3 nucleotide sequence: TGTGCCAGCAGTACTGGGGACAGGGGACTTCAAGAGACCCAGTACTTC. It translates to CASSTGDRGLQETQYF.

In its sample, this clone was seen once. V usage is TRBV6-2 or TRBV6-3 and J usage is TRBJ2-7, with a possible D match to TRBD2 (5 bases). The germline V gene encodes CDR1 MNHEY and CDR2 SVGEGT. The ends were cut back, 7 bases at V and 0 bases at J, with 19 bases in the middle. The CDR3 is made up of 16 amino acids. CDR3 amino acids: CASTPVVGVNSYEQYF. CDR3 sequence (DNA): TGTGCCAGCACCCCCGTGGTGGGAGTGAACTCCTACGAGCAGTACTTC.

This rearrangement joins TRBV18 to TRBJ2-2; 10 positions match TRBD2. CDR3 size: 16 residues. In germline, CDR1 is KGHSH, CDR2 LQKENI. Germline trimming cut 8 bases from V and 0 bases from J; bases unmatched to any gene: 6. CDR3 protein: CASQGLANANTGELFF. The CDR3 nucleotides read TGTGCCAGCCAGGGACTAGCGAACGCGAACACCGGGGAGCTGTTTTTT.

The chain has TRBV28 and TRBJ1-3, with 7 bases matching TRBD1. V was pared by 5 bases and J by 2 bases, with 6 bases of the junction left unmatched. CDR3 length: 15 residues. Germline CDR1 and CDR2: MDHEN and SYDVKM. CDR3 in DNA: TGTGCCAGCAGTCCCCAGGGGGTGACTGGAAACACCATATATTTT. This translates into CASSPQGVTGNTIYF.

The chain employs TRBV7-3 and TRBJ2-1, with 11 bases lining up with TRBD2. Germline assignment: CDR1 SGHTA and CDR2 FQGTGA. V lost 4 bases and J lost 9; bases outside the gene matches: 8. This CDR3 is built from 15 residues. The CDR3 region has the DNA TGTGCCAGCAGCTCCTTTAGCGGGGGGGCCCGTGAGCAGTTCTTC. Protein sequence: CASSSFSGGAREQFF.

This rearrangement joins TRBV28 to TRBJ1-2, with 7 positions matching TRBD1. The CDR3 has 14 amino acids. V dropped 8 bases and J dropped 0; count of bases not matched to a gene: 6. Looked up from germline, CDR1 is MDHEN and CDR2 is SYDVKM. CDR3 coding DNA: TGTGCCAGCCAGGGGACAGATTCTAACTATGGCTACACCTTC. It codes for CASQGTDSNYGYTF.

V usage is TRBV5-1 and J usage is TRBJ1-1, with TRBD1 identical over 8 bases. V lost 2 bases, J lost 1 base, and 4 bases stayed unmatched. CDR1 and CDR2 (germline): SGHRS, YFSETQ. CDR3 length equals 15 residues. CDR3 sequence (DNA): TGCGCCAGCAGCTTCACCGGGACAGGGAACACTGAAGCTTTCTTT. It translates to CASSFTGTGNTEAFF. The full variable domain, its missing parts supplied by reference TRBV5-1 and TRBJ1-1, is KAGVTQTPRYLIKTRGQQVTLSCSPISGHRSVSWYQQTPGQGLQFLFEYFSETQRNKGNFPGRFSGRQFSNSRSEMNVSTLELGDSALYLCASSFTGTGNTEAFFGQGTRLTVV.